These 17 T cell receptor beta chains were sequenced from one sample in a study of T-cell reconstitution after alpha-beta-depleted transplantation in children. The TCRbeta library incorporated unique molecular identifiers. TCRdb re-called the PCR reads through MiXCR, storing one row per CDR3 protein. Found here are roughly 670,000 distinct CDR3 sequences, around 12% of them singletons; the top ten hold 0.65% to 0.9%. Sample: PBMCs, taken before TCRalphabeta/CD19-depleted stem cell transplant. These receptors came from a girl aged 2 to 9 with congenital amegakaryocytic thrombocytopenia, due to receive a stem cell transplant.

This clonotype was detected many times. CDR3 sequence: CSALKDSYEQYF. The CDR3 DNA is TGCAGTGCTTTAAAGGACAGCTACGAGCAGTACTTC. This chain links TRBV20-1 with TRBJ2-7, with D possibly being TRBD1 (6 bases). This CDR3 has 12 amino acids. Between the trimmed V and J ends, which lost 5 bases and 3 bases, there was a span of 11 bases. Germline V gene sequence: CDR1 DFQATT, CDR2 SNEGSKA (reference sequence).

Points on this clonotype: Just one base apart from a much larger clone, this may be a read error. The chain is built from TRBV11-2 and TRBJ2-1, with TRBD2 matching 8 bases. The germline CDR1 and CDR2 sequences are SGHAT and FQNNGV. The CDR3 is 15 amino acids. The CDR3 nucleotides are TGTGCCAGCAGTTTAGTGGGTAGCGGGATTCATGAGCAGTTCTTC. Protein sequence: CASSLVGSGIHEQFF. The whole variable domain, remainder taken from reference TRBV11-2 and TRBJ2-1, is EAGVAQSPRYKIIEKRQSVAFWCNPISGHATLYWYQQILGQGPKLLIQFQNNGVVDDSQLPKDRFSAERLKGVDSTLKIQPAKLEDSAVYLCASSLVGSGIHEQFFGPGTRLTVL.

The table lists this clonotype with many counts. The V call is TRBV20-1, the J call TRBJ2-5; D is unclear. V was clipped by 0 bases and J by 1 base, with 21 bases between them. The CDR3 is made up of 18 amino acids. CDR1 DFQATT and CDR2 SNEGSKA come from the germline V gene (reference sequence). The DNA for the CDR3 is TGCAGTGCTAGAGATGTTCTTGCCCCGTGGAGACTCCAAGAGACCCAGTACTTC. It encodes CSARDVLAPWRLQETQYF.

This clonotype was seen many times. The chain employs TRBV5-1 and TRBJ2-3; 10 bases are shared with TRBD1. CDR1 is SGHRS, CDR2 YFSETQ, per germline. The CDR3 extends over 14 amino acids. The V gene end was trimmed by 4 bases and the J gene end by 8 bases; junction bases not matched to a gene: 7. The CDR3, as DNA: TGCGCCAGCAGCCCAGACAGGGGGCGGGTTACGCAGTATTTT. Translation gives CASSPDRGRVTQYF.

The gene calls are TRBV9 and TRBJ2-1; D is uncertain. V was pared by 3 bases and J by 5 bases, with 18 bases between. CDR1 and CDR2 (germline): SGDLS, YYNGEE. This CDR3 is built from 16 residues. The CDR3 DNA is TGTGCCAGCAGCGCCCCTCCGGGCCCTAAGAACAATGAGCAGTTCTTC. Protein product: CASSAPPGPKNNEQFF.

This clonotype was detected ten times or more. This rearrangement joins TRBV28 to TRBJ1-2; D gene unclear. Germline CDR1 is MDHEN and CDR2 is SYDVKM. The CDR3 consists of 13 residues. The germline V and J ends were trimmed by 4 bases and 4 bases, with 10 bases remaining between them. Written as DNA, the CDR3 is TGTGCCAGCAGTTACAGAAGCGCCTATGGCTACACCTTC. It is translated as CASSYRSAYGYTF.

This clonotype was seen a handful of times. The chain combines TRBV7-9 with TRBJ2-1; 9 positions agree with TRBD2. This CDR3 region has 15 residues. V lost 5 bases to trimming and J lost 6 bases; unmatched junction nucleotides: 8. In germline, CDR1 is SEHNR, CDR2 FQNEAQ (reference sequence). In DNA, the CDR3 is TGTGCCAGCAGCCCCGGGACTAGCCTGTTCAATGAGCAGTTCTTC. Protein: CASSPGTSLFNEQFF. Full variable domain (remainder filled in from reference TRBV7-9 and TRBJ2-1): DTGVSQNPRHKITKRGQNVTFRCDPISEHNRLYWYRQTLGQGPEFLTYFQNEAQLEKSRLLSDRFSAERPKGSFSTLEIQRTEQGDSAMYLCASSPGTSLFNEQFFGPGTRLTVL.

V gene TRBV5-1 combines with J gene TRBJ2-1; 9 bases align to TRBD1. V lost 2 bases to trimming and J lost 1 base; unmatched junction nucleotides: 13. The CDR3 has 19 residues. Germline assignment: CDR1 SGHRS and CDR2 YFSETQ. CDR3: CASSFGRVDRGISYNEQFF. The DNA for the CDR3 is TGCGCCAGCAGCTTCGGTCGAGTGGACAGGGGAATATCCTACAATGAGCAGTTCTTC.

This clonotype has just a few counts. The chain has TRBV11-1 and TRBJ2-1, with D possibly called TRBD1 or TRBD2 (5 bases each). Germline V gene sequence: CDR1 SGHAT, CDR2 FQDESV (reference sequence). Trimming pared 5 bases from V and 8 bases from J, leaving 19 bases between. This CDR3 contains 15 residues. CDR3 DNA sequence: TGTGCCAGCAGCGAAGGACTCCGCGTAGGGGATGAGCAGTTCTTC. Encoded protein: CASSEGLRVGDEQFF.

This chain connects TRBV18 to TRBJ2-1; D ambiguous. V was cut by 3 bases and J by 5 bases, with 5 bases left in between. In germline, CDR1 is KGHSH, CDR2 LQKENI. The length of the CDR3 is 12 residues. CDR3 amino acids: CASSPIHNEQFF. The CDR3 nucleotides read TGTGCCAGCTCACCGATACACAATGAGCAGTTCTTC.

This clonotype showed up many times. This rearrangement joins TRBV20-1 to TRBJ2-1; 10 bases are shared with TRBD2. The CDR3 consists of 15 residues. The germline gives CDR1 DFQATT, CDR2 SNEGSKA (reference sequence). Germline trimming cut 0 bases from V and 8 bases from J; bases unmatched to any gene: 7. CDR3 residues: CSARDSASGSYEQFF. The CDR3 bases are TGCAGTGCTAGAGATTCGGCTAGCGGGAGTTATGAGCAGTTCTTC.

This clonotype has a handful of counts. The gene calls are TRBV4-1 and TRBJ2-3; 7 positions match TRBD2. Germline V gives CDR1 MGHRA, CDR2 YSYEKL. The CDR3 has 14 amino acids. The V and J ends lost 1 base and 6 bases, in that order; junction bases with no gene match: 4. CDR3 bases: TGCGCCAGCAGCCAAGTCCCGGGAGGTGATACGCAGTATTTT. Translation: CASSQVPGGDTQYF.

This rearrangement joins TRBV7-9 to TRBJ1-1; TRBD1 is a possible D gene (5 bases). This CDR3 contains 16 residues. Germline V gives CDR1 SEHNR, CDR2 FQNEAQ (reference sequence). Trimming left V 5 bases short and J 4 bases short, with 20 bases between. The CDR3 sequence is CASSLGSWGVITEAFF. In DNA form, the CDR3 reads TGTGCCAGCAGCCTCGGGTCGTGGGGGGTGATCACTGAAGCTTTCTTT. The variable domain in full, completed from reference TRBV7-9 and TRBJ1-1, reads DTGVSQNPRHKITKRGQNVTFRCDPISEHNRLYWYRQTLGQGPEFLTYFQNEAQLEKSRLLSDRFSAERPKGSFSTLEIQRTEQGDSAMYLCASSLGSWGVITEAFFGQGTRLTVV.

This clonotype occurred many times. The rearrangement joins TRBV10-3 to TRBJ2-3; D is unresolved. The V end lost 4 bases, the J end lost 4 bases, and 15 bases lay between the germline ends. The CDR3 length is 15 residues. Germline lookup yields CDR1 ENHRY and CDR2 SYGVKD. CDR3 sequence reads: CAISALTPSADTQYF. CDR3 sequence (DNA): TGTGCCATCAGTGCCCTCACTCCGAGTGCAGATACGCAGTATTTT.

This clonotype has ten or more counts. The genes are TRBV20-1 and TRBJ2-2; D is uncertain. Trimming pared 6 bases from V and 5 bases from J, leaving 16 bases between. CDR1 is DFQATT, CDR2 SNEGSKA, per germline (reference sequence). CDR3 length: 14 residues. This CDR3 is CSAKRELVTGELFF. DNA for the CDR3: TGCAGTGCGAAAAGGGAATTGGTGACCGGGGAGCTGTTTTTT.

This clonotype has just a few counts. V gene TRBV7-3 combines with J gene TRBJ2-1; TRBD1 aligns across 7 bases. Trimming cost V 5 bases and J 3 bases; bases outside gene matches: 7. Germline-derived CDR1 and CDR2 are SGHTA and FQGTGA. The CDR3 has 15 residues. Written as DNA, the CDR3 is TGTGCCAGCAGCCTAGGGACAGTAAACTACAATGAGCAGTTCTTC. It is translated as CASSLGTVNYNEQFF.

This clonotype has at least ten counts. V gene TRBV20-1 combines with J gene TRBJ2-2, with a weak D call TRBD2 (6 bases). Germline V gives CDR1 DFQATT, CDR2 SNEGSKA (reference sequence). The CDR3 runs 15 residues. Trimming stripped 1 base from V and 4 bases from J, with 13 bases between. As DNA, the CDR3 is TGCAGTGCTAGAGCAGGGACTCCCCTCACCGGGGAGCTGTTTTTT. Amino acids: CSARAGTPLTGELFF.